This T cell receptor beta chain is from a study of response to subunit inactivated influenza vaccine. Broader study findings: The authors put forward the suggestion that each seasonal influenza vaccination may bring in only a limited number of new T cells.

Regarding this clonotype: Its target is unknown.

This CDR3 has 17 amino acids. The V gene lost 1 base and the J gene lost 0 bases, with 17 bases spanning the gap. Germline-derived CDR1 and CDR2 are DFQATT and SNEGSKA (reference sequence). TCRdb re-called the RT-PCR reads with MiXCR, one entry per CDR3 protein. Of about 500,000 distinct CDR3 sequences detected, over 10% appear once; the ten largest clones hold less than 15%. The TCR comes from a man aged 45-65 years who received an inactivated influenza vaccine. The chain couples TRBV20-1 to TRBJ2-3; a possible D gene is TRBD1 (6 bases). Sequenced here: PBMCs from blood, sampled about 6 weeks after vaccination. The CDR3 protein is CSARATPGQPSTDTQYF. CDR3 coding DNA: TGCAGTGCTAGAGCAACGCCGGGACAACCAAGCACAGATACGCAGTATTTT.